The source of this T cell receptor (beta chain) is a study of CD4 and CD8 cells across lung adenocarcinoma regions. In germline, CDR1 is MNHEY, CDR2 SVGAGI. The CDR3 runs to 14 residues. V dropped 3 bases and J dropped 2; count of bases not matched to a gene: 3. MiXCR, run by TCRdb on the PCR reads, gives a single entry per CDR3 protein. The table includes 1,900 or so distinct CDR3 sequences, more than 60% detected once. The patients had localized lung adenocarcinoma, a non-small cell subtype. The chain employs TRBV6-5 and TRBJ2-5; 7 bases align to TRBD2. The material sequenced was CD4+ T cells from the margin of a lung tumor. The receptor was isolated from a female donor with lung adenocarcinoma. The CD4 and CD8 labels of this study may be unreliable. DNA of the CDR3: TGTGCCAGCAGTTATGTGCGGGGGCAAGAGACCCAGTACTTC. Its protein is CASSYVRGQETQYF.